The 12 T cell receptor beta chains below come from one sample, sequenced in a study of post-analysis software for immune sequencing data. Study-wide points: In patients, TRBV5-6, TRBV5-1 and TRBV20-1 belonged to five TRBV segments found more frequently than in controls.

Their antigens are not known. Researchers reported that TCR beta cDNA libraries carried unique molecular identifiers. Each CDR3 protein is one row after TCRdb ran MiXCR on the PCR reads. This sample has roughly 670,000 distinct CDR3 sequences, with approximately 60% found just once. Sample: blood. The source of these receptors is a girl aged 2 to 9 with multiple sclerosis.

This clonotype turned up a few times. The chain carries TRBV20-1 and TRBJ2-3; 9 bases are shared with TRBD2. CDR1 is DFQATT, CDR2 SNEGSKA, per germline (reference sequence). CDR3 length equals 15 residues. The junction had 6 bases not matched to a gene; V was cut back by 3 bases and J by 2 bases. The CDR3 sequence: CSASASGAITDTQYF. The CDR3 coding sequence is TGCAGTGCTAGTGCTAGCGGGGCGATCACAGATACGCAGTATTTT.

This CDR3 reads CASSLVGTRSNQPQHF. CDR3 coding DNA: TGTGCCAGCAGCTTAGTGGGGACACGAAGCAATCAGCCCCAGCATTTT. This rearrangement joins TRBV7-2 to TRBJ1-5; maybe TRBD1 (6 bases). The ends were cut back, 1 base at V and 1 base at J, with 11 bases in the middle. The CDR3 has 16 amino acids. From germline, CDR1 is SGHTA and CDR2 FQGNSA.

In its sample, this clonotype was seen a few times. At one boundary the junction diverges from the germline segment, which might be a read error. The V call is TRBV5-1, the J call TRBJ2-3; D gene unclear. Germline V gene lookup returns CDR1 SGHRS and CDR2 YFSETQ. The CDR3 sequence is 13 residues long. The CDR3 DNA follows: TGTGCCAGCAGTCTGGGTGGCGAGGATACGCAGTATTTT. Translation gives CASSLGGEDTQYF.

This rearrangement joins TRBV9 to TRBJ2-1, with 7 bases aligning to TRBD2. CDR3 length equals 15 residues. CDR1 and CDR2 from the germline V gene are SGDLS and YYNGEE. Trimming removed 2 bases from V and 0 bases from J; junction bases left unmatched: 2. The CDR3 nucleotides are TGTGCCAGCAGCGTGAGCGGGGTCTCCTACAATGAGCAGTTCTTC. Residues: CASSVSGVSYNEQFF.

The chain employs TRBV4-2 and TRBJ1-1; D not certain. Per the germline V gene, CDR1 is LGHNA and CDR2 is YNFKEQ. The CDR3 has 16 amino acids. V lost 4 bases and J lost 5, with 20 bases in between. CDR3 sequence reads: CASSPRERATGTEAFF. CDR3 nucleotide sequence: TGTGCCAGCAGCCCTAGGGAGAGGGCCACGGGGACTGAAGCTTTCTTT.

A remark on this clonotype: A much larger clone lies a single base off, so this may be a read error. This sequence joins TRBV3-1 and TRBJ2-5, with D perhaps assigned TRBD1 or TRBD2 (6 bases each). The CDR3 covers 14 residues. From germline, CDR1 is LGHDT and CDR2 YNNKEL (reference sequence). As DNA, the CDR3 is TGTGCCGGCAGCCAGCTACGGGGGCCAGGGACCCAGTACTTC. This translates into CAGSQLRGPGTQYF.

The chain recombines TRBV7-6 with TRBJ2-1; 9 positions match TRBD1. The CDR3 is 17 amino acids. The germline V gene encodes CDR1 SGHVS and CDR2 FNYEAQ. Trimming at V came to 3 bases and at J to 11 bases, leaving 17 bases not matched to a gene. The CDR3 is CASSFSRTGEGLGKQFF. The CDR3 nucleotides read TGTGCCAGCAGCTTCTCCCGGACAGGGGAAGGCCTCGGGAAGCAGTTCTTC.

The chain has TRBV6-6 and TRBJ1-6, with D perhaps TRBD1 (5 bases). CDR3 length: 13 amino acids. Per the germline V gene, CDR1 is MNHNY and CDR2 is SVGAGI (reference sequence). Trimming removed 7 bases from V and 7 bases from J, with 11 bases in between. In DNA, the CDR3 is TGTGCCAGCAACGGGAAGGGGAATTCACCCCTCCACTTT. It yields the protein CASNGKGNSPLHF.

V usage is TRBV4-3 and J usage is TRBJ1-1; D is perhaps TRBD1 (6 bases). CDR1 and CDR2 from the germline V gene are LGHNA and YSLEER. The CDR3 consists of 15 residues. V was trimmed by 0 bases and J by 4 bases, leaving 12 bases between them. This chain's CDR3 is CASSQDPTGTTEAFF. The CDR3 DNA follows: TGCGCCAGCAGCCAAGATCCAACAGGGACCACTGAAGCTTTCTTT.

J is TRBJ2-7 and V is TRBV3-1, with D unresolved. V was shortened by 3 bases and J by 2 bases, with 11 bases between the two germline ends. Germline V gives CDR1 LGHDT, CDR2 YNNKEL (reference sequence). The CDR3 contains 14 residues. CDR3 amino acids: CASSQRGKTYEQYF. The CDR3 DNA sequence: TGTGCCAGCAGCCAGCGTGGGAAAACCTACGAGCAGTACTTC.

This rearrangement joins TRBV6-2 or TRBV6-3 to TRBJ2-5; 7 bases map to TRBD1. The CDR3 runs to 13 residues. Germline CDR1 MNHEY, CDR2 SVGEGT. V was pared by 6 bases and J by 4 bases, with 5 bases of the junction left unmatched. In nucleotides, the CDR3 is TGTGCCAGCAGCGAGCCAGGGGGAGAGACCCAGTACTTC. This codes for CASSEPGGETQYF.

This clonotype was recorded once. This sequence joins TRBV5-1 and TRBJ2-1; D remains ambiguous. There are 15 residues in the CDR3. V was clipped by 3 bases and J by 3 bases, with 13 bases between them. Germline CDR1 is SGHRS and CDR2 is YFSETQ. CDR3 DNA sequence: TGCGCCAGCAGCTCCTCGTTTTTCCTCTACAATGAGCAGTTCTTC. Encoded protein: CASSSSFFLYNEQFF.